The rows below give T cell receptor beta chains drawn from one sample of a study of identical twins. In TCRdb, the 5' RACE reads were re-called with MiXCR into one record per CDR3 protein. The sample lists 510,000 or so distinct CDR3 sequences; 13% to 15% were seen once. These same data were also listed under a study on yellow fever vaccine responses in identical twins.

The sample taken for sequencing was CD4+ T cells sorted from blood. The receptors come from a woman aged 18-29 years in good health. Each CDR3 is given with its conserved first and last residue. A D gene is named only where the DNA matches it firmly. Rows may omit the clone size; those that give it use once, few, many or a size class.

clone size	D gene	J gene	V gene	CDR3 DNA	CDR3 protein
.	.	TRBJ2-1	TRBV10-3	TGTGCCATCAGTCCTAGGGGCGATGAGCAGTTCTTC	CAISPRGDEQFF
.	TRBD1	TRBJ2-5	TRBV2	TGTGCCAGCAGTGCCGACAGGGGGCTTAAGACCCAGTACTTC	CASSADRGLKTQYF
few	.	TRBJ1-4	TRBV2	TGTGCCAGCAGTGAAGCGCGTCTCCTGGGGGGTGAAAAACTGTTTTTT	CASSEARLLGGEKLFF
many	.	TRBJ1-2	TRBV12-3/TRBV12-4	TGTGCCAGCAGCGAGCAGGGGCCCTATGGCTACACCTTC	CASSEQGPYGYTF
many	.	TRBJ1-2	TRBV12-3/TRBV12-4	TGTGCCAGCAGTTTGGACGGGCCCCTCTACACCTTC	CASSLDGPLYTF
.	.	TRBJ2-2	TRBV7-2	TGTGCCAGCAGCTTAAAAGGACTAAGCGGGGAGCTGTTTTTT	CASSLKGLSGELFF
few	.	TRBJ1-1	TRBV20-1	TGCAGGGAGGACTCGAACACTGAAGCTTTCTTT	CREDSNTEAFF
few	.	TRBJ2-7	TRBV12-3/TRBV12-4	TGTGCCAGCAGTTTAGCGAGGTTCGCGGACGGTAAGAGTTACAACTACGAGCAGTACTTC	CASSLARFADGKSYNYEQYF
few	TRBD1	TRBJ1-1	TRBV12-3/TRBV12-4	TGTGCCAGCAGTCCTTGGGGACAGTACACTGAAGCTTTCTTT	CASSPWGQYTEAFF
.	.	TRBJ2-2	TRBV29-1	TGCAGCGTTTTTTACACCGGGGAGCTGTTTTTT	CSVFYTGELFF
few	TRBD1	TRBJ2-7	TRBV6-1	TGTGCCAGCAATCGACAGGGGGGATCCTACGAGCAGTACTTC	CASNRQGGSYEQYF
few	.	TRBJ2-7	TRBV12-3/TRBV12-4	TGTGCCAGCAGTTCCCACTGGGGGGGGGCCGAGCAGTACTTC	CASSSHWGGAEQYF
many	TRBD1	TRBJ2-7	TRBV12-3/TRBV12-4	TGTGCCAGCAGCCTGGGACAGATCTCCTACGAGCAGTACTTC	CASSLGQISYEQYF
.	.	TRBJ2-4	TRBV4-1	TGCGCCAGCAGCCAAGGCTGGGACCGGTCAGGGGGGGCCAAAAACATTCAGTACTTC	CASSQGWDRSGGAKNIQYF
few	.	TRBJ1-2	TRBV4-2	TGTGCCAGCAGCCCGGAGAAGGGCGCATTGGACTACACCTTC	CASSPEKGALDYTF
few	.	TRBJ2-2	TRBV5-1	TGCGCCAGCAGAGAACGGGGCGGGACCCTAAACACCGGGGAGCTGTTTTTT	CASRERGGTLNTGELFF
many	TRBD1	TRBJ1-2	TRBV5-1	TGCGCCAGCAGTTCGACAGGGAGCAACTATGGCTACACCTTC	CASSSTGSNYGYTF
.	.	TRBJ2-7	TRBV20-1	TGCAGTGGGGACTGGAACTACGAGCAGTACTTC	CSGDWNYEQYF
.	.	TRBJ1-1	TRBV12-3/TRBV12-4	TGTGCCAGCAGTTTCCCCGACACTGAAGCTTTCTTT	CASSFPDTEAFF
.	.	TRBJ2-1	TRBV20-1	TGCAGTGCTCTCCCTGGATTTGACAATGAGCAGTTCTTC	CSALPGFDNEQFF
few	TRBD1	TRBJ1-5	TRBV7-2	TGTGCCAGCAGCTTAATCGGGACAGGGAAAGGGCAGCCCCAGCATTTT	CASSLIGTGKGQPQHF
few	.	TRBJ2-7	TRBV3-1	TGTGCCAGCAGCCAATGGCACGTCGACTCCTACGAGCAGTACTTC	CASSQWHVDSYEQYF
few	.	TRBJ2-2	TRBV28	TGTGCCAGCAGGATACCGGGACAGAACACCGGGGAGCTGTTTTTT	CASRIPGQNTGELFF
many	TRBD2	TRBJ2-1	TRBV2	TGTGCCAGCAGTCCCGGGACTAGCGGTGACAATGAGCAGTTCTTC	CASSPGTSGDNEQFF
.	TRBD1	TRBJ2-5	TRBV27	TGTGCCAGCGGAGACCGGGACAGGGGGGAGACCCAGTACTTC	CASGDRDRGETQYF
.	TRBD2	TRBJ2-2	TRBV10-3	TGTGCCATCAGCGAAAGCGGGGGGGCCACCGGGGAGCTGTTTTTT	CAISESGGATGELFF
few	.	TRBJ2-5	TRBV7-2	TGTGCCAGCAGCGCGAGCGGGTGGGAGACCCAGTACTTC	CASSASGWETQYF
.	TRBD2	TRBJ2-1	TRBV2	TGTGCCACCAAGACTAGCGGGGGGGCAAGTGAGCAGTTCTTC	CATKTSGGASEQFF
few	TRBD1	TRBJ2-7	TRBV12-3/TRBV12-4	TGTGCCAGCAGTCTCACGGACAGGCGAACCTACGAGCAGTACTTC	CASSLTDRRTYEQYF
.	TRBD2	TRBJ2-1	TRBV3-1	TGTGCCAGCAGCCGAACAGGACTAGCGGGAAACAATGAGCAGTTCTTC	CASSRTGLAGNNEQFF
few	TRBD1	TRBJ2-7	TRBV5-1	TGCGCCAGCAGCTCTGGACAGGGGGCGGGGGAGCAGTACTTC	CASSSGQGAGEQYF
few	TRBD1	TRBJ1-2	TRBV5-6	TGTGCCGTTGGACAGGCCGCCGACGGGGGCTACACCTTC	CAVGQAADGGYTF
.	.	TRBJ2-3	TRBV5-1	TGCGCCAGCAGTTGGGTCACTTCCCTAGGTGATACAGATACGCAGTATTTT	CASSWVTSLGDTDTQYF
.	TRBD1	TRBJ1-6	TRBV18	TGTGCCAGCTCACCACGGTACGGGACAGCGGATTCACCCCTCCACTTT	CASSPRYGTADSPLHF
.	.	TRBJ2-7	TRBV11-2	TGTGCCAGCAGCCGAGGGGGAGGCAGGGGAGAGCAGTACTTC	CASSRGGGRGEQYF
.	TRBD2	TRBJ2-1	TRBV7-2	TGTGCCAGCAGCTCAAGGGTAATAGCGGGGGGGAATGAGCAGTTCTTC	CASSSRVIAGGNEQFF
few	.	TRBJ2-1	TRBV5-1	TGCGCCAGCAGCTTCGAAGTTTGGGGGAGCGAGCAGTTCTTC	CASSFEVWGSEQFF
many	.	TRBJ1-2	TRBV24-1	TGTGCCACCAGTGAACAGGGTCAAGTCTACACCTTC	CATSEQGQVYTF
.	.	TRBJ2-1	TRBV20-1	TGCAGTGCTAGAGCCCCCGGTAGGCCCTACAATGAGCAGTTCTTC	CSARAPGRPYNEQFF
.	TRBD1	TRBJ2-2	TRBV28	TGTGCCAGCAGGCATTTCTCCGGGACAGCCACCGGGGAGCTGTTTTTT	CASRHFSGTATGELFF
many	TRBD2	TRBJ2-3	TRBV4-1	TGCGCCAGCAGCCGTATAAGGGGAGCGGGAGAGTCCCCAGATACGCAGTATTTT	CASSRIRGAGESPDTQYF
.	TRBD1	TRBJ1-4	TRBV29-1	TGCAGCGTTCGACAGGGGAATGAAAAACTGTTTTTT	CSVRQGNEKLFF
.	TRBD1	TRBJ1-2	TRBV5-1	TGCGCCAGCAGCTTGGGAGACAGGGGCCCTCTACCCTATGGCTACACCTTC	CASSLGDRGPLPYGYTF
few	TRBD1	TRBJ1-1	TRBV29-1	TGCAGCGTCAAGGGCACAGGGGTGCGGGGCACTGAAGCTTTCTTT	CSVKGTGVRGTEAFF
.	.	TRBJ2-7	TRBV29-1	TGCAGCGTAGCAAAGGGGCGGGGAATCTACGAGCAGTACTTC	CSVAKGRGIYEQYF
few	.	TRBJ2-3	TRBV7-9	TGTGCCAGCAGCTTAGTGGGCGCCGTCGGAGATACGCAGTATTTT	CASSLVGAVGDTQYF
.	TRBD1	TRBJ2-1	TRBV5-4	TGTGCCAGCACCTCGATCCCGGGACAGGGGGTAGATGAGCAGTTCTTC	CASTSIPGQGVDEQFF
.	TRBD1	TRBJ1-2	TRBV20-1	TGCAGTGCTCGCAGGTCGGCAGGGGGTCGTGGCTACACCTTC	CSARRSAGGRGYTF
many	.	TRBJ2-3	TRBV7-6	TGTGCCAGCAGCTTAAGGGCGGCAGATACGCAGTATTTT	CASSLRAADTQYF
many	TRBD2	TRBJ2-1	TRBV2	TGTGCCAGCAGTGGAGCGGGGAGCGGGGCCCTTGTGCAGTTCTTC	CASSGAGSGALVQFF
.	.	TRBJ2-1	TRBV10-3	TGTGCCATCAGGGACACCTCCAATGAGCAGTTCTTC	CAIRDTSNEQFF
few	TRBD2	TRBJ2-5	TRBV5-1	TGCGCCAGCAGCCAGGGGACTAGCGGGTCACAAGAGACCCAGTACTTC	CASSQGTSGSQETQYF
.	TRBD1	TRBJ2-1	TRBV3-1	TGTGCCAGCAGAATTGGGACAGGGGGCCTGAATGAGCAGTTCTTC	CASRIGTGGLNEQFF
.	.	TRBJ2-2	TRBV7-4	TGTGCCAGCTGTTTTTGGGCCCCTTGGGGGGCGGTTGGGACCGGGGAGCTGTTTTTT	CASCFWAPWGAVGTGELFF